The 7 T cell receptor beta chains listed next were all sequenced from one sample in a study of T cell changes during pregnancy in multiple sclerosis. TCRdb's copy holds only in-frame clones and misses some; the assay was immunoSEQ multiplex PCR. In the table there are some 70,000 clones, roughly 90% of which are singletons. The sequencing used CD4+ T cells from peripheral blood mononuclear cells, collected in the third trimester of pregnancy. These receptors all come from a female donor in good health, enrolled as a control in a pregnancy study.

This clone was recorded only once. This sequence joins TRBV9 and TRBJ1-2; D ambiguous. With 4 bases removed from V and 2 bases from J, the gap between germline ends came to 12 bases. This CDR3 is 14 amino acids long. CDR1 SGDLS and CDR2 YYNGEE come from the germline V gene. In nucleotides, the CDR3 is TGTGCCAGCAGCCCGGGGTCCCAAAACTATGGCTACACCTTC. The encoded protein is CASSPGSQNYGYTF.

The rearrangement joins TRBV5-1 to TRBJ2-1; D might be TRBD2 (7 bases). The CDR3 spans 15 residues. The germline V gene encodes CDR1 SGHRS and CDR2 YFSETQ. V lost 4 bases and J lost 9, with 20 bases in between. CDR3 nucleotide sequence: TGCGCCAGCAGCCCCGTGGTTGGGGGGGGCGGTGAGCAGTTCTTC. Residues: CASSPVVGGGGEQFF.

The chain has TRBV5-4 and TRBJ1-6; the match to TRBD1 covers 8 bases. With 6 bases clipped from V and 7 bases from J, the junction kept 6 bases outside the gene matches. Germline CDR1 and CDR2: SGHNT and YYREEE (reference sequence). The CDR3 sequence is 14 residues long. The CDR3 sequence is CASKMDRVNSPLHF. The CDR3 nucleotides read TGTGCCAGCAAAATGGACAGGGTGAATTCACCCCTCCACTTT.

The V and J genes are TRBV11-3 and TRBJ2-5; 7 bases fit TRBD2. Trimming removed 4 bases from V and 0 bases from J; junction bases left unmatched: 8. The CDR3 consists of 16 residues. Germline V gives CDR1 SGHNT, CDR2 YENEEA. DNA for the CDR3: TGTGCCAGCAGCTCCGGGGTGGGAGGGTACCAAGAGACCCAGTACTTC. Protein product: CASSSGVGGYQETQYF.

This clone was seen only once. The chain uses TRBV6-1 and TRBJ1-3; TRBD1 matches at 7 bases. This CDR3 has 16 amino acids. Losses at the gene ends were 4 bases for V and 0 bases for J; bases not matched to a gene: 6. Germline CDR1 and CDR2: MNHNS and SASEGT. CDR3 in amino acids: CASSVRTGRSGNTIYF. The CDR3 DNA sequence: TGTGCCAGCAGTGTAAGGACAGGCCGCTCTGGAAACACCATATATTTT.

The chain employs TRBV30 and TRBJ1-5, with D unclear. Trimming cost V 2 bases and J 2 bases, with 10 bases left between them. Per the germline V gene, CDR1 is GTSNPN and CDR2 is SVGIG (reference sequence). The CDR3 contains 14 residues. The chain's CDR3 is CAWSMGAGNQPQHF. CDR3 bases: TGTGCCTGGAGTATGGGAGCAGGCAATCAGCCCCAGCATTTT.

The chain links TRBV5-1 to TRBJ2-7, with D tentatively TRBD1 (6 bases). Trimming took off 0 bases at V and 4 bases at J, with 11 bases between the two ends. The germline gives CDR1 SGHRS, CDR2 YFSETQ. CDR3 length: 14 residues. The CDR3: CASSLGDTTYEQYF. DNA of the CDR3: TGCGCCAGCAGCTTGGGGGACACGACGTACGAGCAGTACTTC.